This TCR beta chain came from a study of T cells in localized non-small cell lung cancer. Overall study results and limits: Peak T cell clonality was found in uninvolved adjacent lung, exceeding tumor. Across samples, adjacent lung featured a median around 60 of the top 100 tumor clones.

The CDR3 loop spans 14 amino acids. Germline V lookup: CDR1 SGHNT, CDR2 YYREEE (reference sequence). J was trimmed by 7 bases and V by 7 bases; bases with no gene match: 10. TCRdb's copy holds only in-frame clones and misses some; the assay was immunoSEQ multiplex PCR. The data contain 25,000 to 35,000 clones, just under 80% of them singletons. Comment on this clone: Antigen unknown.

The clonotype was recovered from a male donor older than 55 with stage III squamous cell lung carcinoma. J is TRBJ2-1 and V is TRBV5-4; 8 bases map to TRBD2. Sequences were derived from peripheral blood, sampled before any cancer treatment. CDR3 bases: TGTGCCAGCGCCGCCCGGGGGGGTGTGAATGAGCAGTTCTTC. It specifies CASAARGGVNEQFF.